Following are 21 T cell receptor beta chains from one sample sequenced in a study of neurological immune-mediated disorders. Via MiXCR, TCRdb re-called the 5' RACE reads, giving one row per CDR3 protein. This table has some 27,000 distinct CDR3 sequences, around a quarter appearing once. The sequenced material came from CD4+ T cells from blood. These receptors were taken from a man aged 45-65 years with HTLV-1-associated myelopathy (HAM/TSP).

There are many counts of this clonotype. The genes are TRBV5-1 and TRBJ2-3, with TRBD2 matching 7 bases. Germline V lookup: CDR1 SGHRS, CDR2 YFSETQ. V shed 0 bases, J shed 4 bases, and the junction held 5 bases outside the gene matches. The CDR3 length is 15 residues. The CDR3 DNA sequence: TGCGCCAGCAGCTTGGTGGGGAGGGGCCCAGATACGCAGTATTTT. This gives the protein CASSLVGRGPDTQYF.

This clonotype has ten or more counts. This chain uses TRBV12-3 or TRBV12-4 with TRBJ1-1; maybe TRBD1 (5 bases). Trimming pared 4 bases from V and 4 bases from J, leaving 10 bases between. CDR3 length: 13 residues. DNA of the CDR3: TGTGCCAGCAGTTATTGGGGCGCCACTGAAGCTTTCTTT. Amino acids: CASSYWGATEAFF.

This clonotype appeared many times. The chain combines TRBV20-1 with TRBJ1-6; D is unresolved. Germline assignment: CDR1 DFQATT and CDR2 SNEGSKA (reference sequence). The CDR3 contains 16 residues. The V gene lost 4 bases and the J gene lost 0 bases, with 13 bases spanning the gap. The CDR3 loop reads CSAKDVRSSYNSPLHF. The CDR3 bases are TGCAGTGCTAAGGACGTCAGGAGCTCCTATAATTCACCCCTCCACTTT.

The table lists this clonotype with many counts. This rearrangement joins TRBV10-3 to TRBJ1-5; D is possibly TRBD1 (5 bases). The germline V gene has CDR1 ENHRY and CDR2 SYGVKD. The CDR3 spans 14 residues. V shed 8 bases and J shed 3 bases, with 14 bases lying between them. The CDR3 sequence is CAIGSGMDNQPQHF. DNA of the CDR3: TGTGCCATCGGGTCAGGGATGGACAATCAGCCCCAGCATTTT.

This clonotype was detected many times. V and J are TRBV2 and TRBJ2-2; 7 bases fit TRBD1. Germline V gives CDR1 SNHLY, CDR2 FYNNEI. V was clipped by 4 bases and J by 1 base; unmatched bases: 6. The CDR3 has 16 amino acids. The CDR3 coding sequence is TGTGCCAGCAGTGTGCAGGGGGTCAAGAACACCGGGGAGCTGTTTTTT. It encodes CASSVQGVKNTGELFF. The complete variable domain, with remaining parts taken from reference TRBV2 and TRBJ2-2, reads EPEVTQTPSHQVTQMGQEVILRCVPISNHLYFYWYRQILGQKVEFLVSFYNNEISEKSEIFDDQFSVERPDGSNFTLKIRSTKLEDSAMYFCASSVQGVKNTGELFFGEGSRLTVL.

This clonotype was found a few times. V gene TRBV20-1 combines with J gene TRBJ1-4; D gene uncertain. V was shortened by 4 bases and J by 2 bases, with 8 bases between the two germline ends. Germline-derived CDR1 and CDR2 are DFQATT and SNEGSKA (reference sequence). CDR3 size: 13 residues. The CDR3 here is CSAKETTNEKLFF. The CDR3 DNA sequence: TGCAGTGCTAAGGAGACCACTAATGAAAAACTGTTTTTT.

Ten or more counts support this clonotype. In nucleotides, the CDR3 is TGTGCCAGCAGCAGTAGACGGACCGGGGAGCTGTTTTTT. It encodes CASSSRRTGELFF. This chain joins TRBV16 and TRBJ2-2; D is unresolved. The CDR3 contains 13 residues. CDR1 KGHSY and CDR2 FQNENV come from the germline V gene. Trimming pared 5 bases from V and 5 bases from J, leaving 9 bases between.

This clonotype was picked up many times. The genes are TRBV3-1 and TRBJ2-1; 13 bases are shared with TRBD2. The germline V gene encodes CDR1 LGHDT and CDR2 YNNKEL (reference sequence). Trimming took 2 bases from V and 0 from J; bases not matched to a gene: 7. The CDR3 runs to 19 residues. CDR3 residues: CASSQLSTSGRSSYNEQFF. The CDR3 coding sequence is TGTGCCAGCAGCCAACTATCGACTAGCGGGAGGAGCTCCTACAATGAGCAGTTCTTC.

This clonotype was seen at least ten times. The genes are TRBV9 and TRBJ2-3, with D unclear. Trimming took 2 bases from V and 2 from J, leaving 15 bases between them. The germline CDR1 and CDR2 sequences are SGDLS and YYNGEE. This CDR3 has 16 residues. The CDR3: CASSVGTVPTTDTQYF. Here the CDR3 DNA reads TGTGCCAGCAGCGTTGGAACAGTCCCCACCACAGATACGCAGTATTTT.

By share of the sample, this clonotype is medium-sized (0.01 to 0.1%). The chain joins TRBV20-1 to TRBJ2-3, with D perhaps TRBD2 (7 bases). Germline V gene data show CDR1 as DFQATT and CDR2 as SNEGSKA (reference sequence). The CDR3 length is 15 residues. V lost 3 bases and J lost 3, with 16 bases in between. CDR3 amino acids: CSAREAGRGTDTQYF. The CDR3 DNA reads as TGCAGTGCTAGGGAAGCGGGGAGGGGGACAGATACGCAGTATTTT.

This chain links TRBV7-9 with TRBJ2-7, with D tentatively TRBD1 (6 bases). Germline V gives CDR1 SEHNR, CDR2 FQNEAQ (reference sequence). V was trimmed by 5 bases and J by 2 bases, leaving 10 bases between them. The CDR3 has 13 amino acids. CDR3 in amino acids: CASSTGSAYEQYF. CDR3 DNA sequence: TGTGCCAGCAGCACAGGGTCGGCCTACGAGCAGTACTTC.

On this clonotype itself: At one end the junction does not follow the germline gene, possibly because of a read error. The chain combines TRBV5-1 with TRBJ2-2; maybe TRBD2 (5 bases). CDR1 is SGHRS, CDR2 YFSETQ, per germline. CDR3 length: 12 amino acids. CDR3 protein: CTSSPNTGEMFF. The CDR3, as DNA: TGCACCAGCAGCCCGAACACCGGGGAGATGTTTTTT.

This chain uses TRBV5-1 with TRBJ1-5; D is unclear. Trimming removed 0 bases from V and 9 bases from J, with 7 bases in between. Germline CDR1 reads SGHRS; CDR2 reads YFSETQ. This CDR3 has 12 amino acids. The CDR3: CASSLDGPPQHF. CDR3 coding DNA: TGCGCCAGCAGCTTGGACGGACCGCCCCAGCATTTT.

The chain links TRBV29-1 to TRBJ2-7, with 9 bases that match TRBD2. The CDR3 sequence is 14 residues long. Germline loops: CDR1 SQVTM, CDR2 ANQGSEA. V shed 4 bases and J 3 bases; nucleotides not matched to a gene: 7. For the CDR3, the DNA is TGCAGCGTTGTAGTGGGACTAGCTGACTACGAGCAGTACTTC. Protein sequence: CSVVVGLADYEQYF.

This clonotype occurred a few times. V and J are TRBV20-1 and TRBJ1-2; 8 bases fit TRBD1. The ends lost 3 bases at V and 11 bases at J; junction bases unmatched: 14. Germline V CDR1 and CDR2: DFQATT, SNEGSKA (reference sequence). The CDR3 runs to 14 residues. In DNA form, the CDR3 reads TGCAGTGCTAGTAGAGACAGGGGCGGTTCAGGATACACCTTC. Translation: CSASRDRGGSGYTF.

This clonotype was picked up a small number of times. The chain joins TRBV3-1 to TRBJ2-2; either TRBD1 or TRBD2 may fit D (7 bases each). The CDR3 loop spans 16 amino acids. Germline CDR1 and CDR2: LGHDT and YNNKEL (reference sequence). V was cut by 3 bases and J by 2 bases, with 13 bases left in between. The CDR3 region is CASSQVRGGNTGELFF. Written as DNA, the CDR3 is TGTGCCAGCAGCCAGGTCAGGGGGGGTAACACCGGGGAGCTGTTTTTT.

This clonotype was seen repeatedly, ten times or more. The rearrangement links TRBV5-1 to TRBJ2-1, with D perhaps matching TRBD2 (5 bases). Germline V gene data show CDR1 as SGHRS and CDR2 as YFSETQ. This CDR3 is 14 amino acids long. Between the trimmed V and J ends, which lost 4 bases and 6 bases, there was a span of 14 bases. CDR3 sequence (DNA): TGCGCCAGCAGCGACCGAACGGGGTCCAATGAGCAGTTCTTC. This gives the protein CASSDRTGSNEQFF.

This clonotype was picked up many times. This chain joins TRBV5-1 and TRBJ2-5; 9 bases are a match to TRBD1. Germline trimming cut 5 bases from V and 5 bases from J; bases unmatched to any gene: 7. Germline CDR1 is SGHRS and CDR2 is YFSETQ. The CDR3 covers 14 residues. The CDR3 loop reads CASRPQGARETQYF. DNA of the CDR3: TGCGCCAGCAGGCCACAGGGGGCGCGGGAGACCCAGTACTTC.

This clonotype appeared many times. The chain is built from TRBV20-1 and TRBJ2-5; TRBD2 matches 11 bases. The CDR3 runs 15 residues. Trimming cost V 2 bases and J 4 bases; bases outside gene matches: 6. Germline CDR1 reads DFQATT; CDR2 reads SNEGSKA (reference sequence). CDR3 region: CSARYVTSGVETQYF. In DNA form, the CDR3 reads TGCAGTGCTAGATATGTGACTAGCGGGGTAGAGACCCAGTACTTC.

This clonotype was seen many times. V is TRBV29-1 and J is TRBJ1-5; TRBD1 agrees at 7 bases. This CDR3 contains 12 residues. Trimming removed 6 bases from V and 4 bases from J; junction bases left unmatched: 3. The V gene's germline CDR1 is SQVTM and CDR2 ANQGSEA. The CDR3 coding sequence is TGCAGCGTGGGACAGATTAATCAGCCCCAGCATTTT. It encodes CSVGQINQPQHF.

This clonotype appeared many times. The genes are TRBV3-1 and TRBJ2-2; 10 bases map to TRBD1. The CDR3 runs 15 residues. V gave up 6 bases and J gave up 4 bases; unmatched junction bases: 5. Germline CDR1 and CDR2: LGHDT and YNNKEL (reference sequence). The DNA of the CDR3 is TGTGCCAGCAGACGACAGGGGGCAAGCACCGGGGAGCTGTTTTTT. Amino acids: CASRRQGASTGELFF.